Listed below are T cell receptor beta chains from one sample, sequenced in a study of cytomegalovirus exposure and HLA in healthy donors. Assay used: immunoSEQ multiplex PCR; TCRdb lists only in-frame clones, some missing. The repertoire consists of hundreds of thousands of clones, with 80% to 85% occurring once and the leading ten covering 0.71%. The material sequenced was PBMCs. The receptors derive from a boy younger than 10 in good health and CMV-seronegative. Each CDR3 is given with its conserved first and last residue. Each record gives: D gene, J gene, V gene, CDR3 DNA, CDR3 protein. A D gene is named only where the DNA matches it firmly.

>-|TRBJ1-3|TRBV15
TGTGCCACCAGCAGCTACAGGGAGGGTCCCCCTGGAAACACCATATATTTT
CATSSYREGPPGNTIYF
>-|TRBJ2-1|TRBV27
TGTGCCAGCACCTCGATGTCAGGACAGAGCTCCTACAATGAGCAGTTCTTC
CASTSMSGQSSYNEQFF
>-|TRBJ2-2|TRBV27
TGTGCCAGCAGTTTCACAGGGAACACCGGGGAGCTGTTTTTT
CASSFTGNTGELFF
>TRBD2|TRBJ2-3|TRBV5-4
TGTGCCAGCAGCTTGGGACTAGCGGGGGACGCAGATACGCAGTATTTT
CASSLGLAGDADTQYF
>TRBD2|TRBJ2-7|TRBV11-2
TGTGCCAGCAGCTTATTCGCTAGCGGGGGCTTAGAGCAGTACTTC
CASSLFASGGLEQYF
>-|TRBJ2-7|TRBV7-6
TGTGCCAGCAGCTTAGCTGGTCTAGGAGACGAGCAGTACTTC
CASSLAGLGDEQYF
>TRBD1|TRBJ1-2|TRBV7-9
TGTTCCAGCAGGAATTCTGGACAGGGAAGGTTTCAGGGCTACACCTTC
CSSRNSGQGRFQGYTF
>-|TRBJ2-6|TRBV6-1
TGTGCCAGCACCGGGGGACACGTCCTGACTTTC
CASTGGHVLTF
>-|TRBJ2-1|TRBV5-1
TGCGCCAGCAGCAAAGAACAGGGTAGTGAGCAGTTCTTC
CASSKEQGSEQFF
>-|TRBJ2-7|TRBV6-1
TGTGCCAGCAGTGAAGCGGGGGGAACCTACGAGCAGTACTTC
CASSEAGGTYEQYF
>TRBD2|TRBJ2-1|TRBV2
TGTGCCAGCAGTGAAGCGGGCGGGGGGGCCTACAATGAGCAGTTCTTC
CASSEAGGGAYNEQFF
>-|TRBJ1-5|TRBV10-3
TGTGCCATCAGTGAGTCCCTAAGGGGCGCTGGCAATCAGCCCCAGCATTTT
CAISESLRGAGNQPQHF
>-|TRBJ1-2|TRBV29-1
TGCAGCGTTGTATCCCCGAGGGACTATGGCTACACCTTC
CSVVSPRDYGYTF
>-|TRBJ1-2|TRBV7-7
TGTGCTAGCAGCTACCAGGACAGTCGCTATGGCTACACCTTC
CASSYQDSRYGYTF
>-|TRBJ2-7|TRBV19
TGTGCCAGTAGTATAAGTACAGGGTTCCCCTACGAGCAGTACTTC
CASSISTGFPYEQYF
>-|TRBJ1-2|TRBV7-2
TGTGCCAGCAGCTTAGTCAACTCTGGCTACACCTTC
CASSLVNSGYTF
>-|TRBJ1-3|TRBV30
TGTGCCTGGAGTTCAACCCGGTCCTACAGGGAGGGATCTGGAAACACCATATATTTT
CAWSSTRSYREGSGNTIYF
>-|TRBJ1-2|TRBV30
TGTGCCTGGAGTTTCGGGGGTCATGGCTACACCTTC
CAWSFGGHGYTF
>-|TRBJ2-2|TRBV30
TGTGCCTGCTTCTACGACGGGGAGCTGTTTTTT
CACFYDGELFF
>TRBD1|TRBJ2-3|TRBV5-4
TGTGCCAGCAGCTGGACAGGGAGGAGGGATACGCAGTATTTT
CASSWTGRRDTQYF
>-|TRBJ2-5|TRBV15
TGTGCCACCAGCAGAGATCTTGGGGGAGGCGGGGGCCGAGGGGAGACCCAGTACTTC
CATSRDLGGGGGRGETQYF
>-|TRBJ1-5|TRBV19
TGTGCCAGTAGTATCTCGGGGTATCAGCCCCAGCATTTT
CASSISGYQPQHF
>-|TRBJ1-3|TRBV19
TGTGCCAGTAGTATTGGAGGAACAGCGTACTCTGGAAACACCATATATTTT
CASSIGGTAYSGNTIYF